Below, 6 T cell receptor beta chains from the same sample are listed, as sequenced in a study of CD8 T cells in ankylosing spondylitis. MiXCR, applied by TCRdb to the 5' RACE reads, yields one record per CDR3 protein. The sample records about 140,000 distinct CDR3 sequences, more than 7% being singletons. Sequenced sample: synovial fluid, either unsorted or a sorted T cell fraction (not recorded which). These receptors came from a male donor with ankylosing spondylitis.

This clonotype was seen ten or more times. The rearrangement links TRBV4-3 to TRBJ1-5; D is unclear. Looked up from germline, CDR1 is LGHNA and CDR2 is YSLEER. Deletions cut 1 base from V and 4 bases from J, with 8 bases between. CDR3 size: 14 residues. This CDR3 is CASSQGYRNQPQHF. The CDR3 bases are TGCGCCAGCAGCCAAGGGTATAGGAATCAGCCCCAGCATTTT.

This clonotype was counted many times. The chain links TRBV11-2 to TRBJ2-3; no clear D. CDR3 length equals 14 residues. Germline V gene data show CDR1 as SGHAT and CDR2 as FQNNGV. V gave up 3 bases and J gave up 4 bases, with 11 bases separating them. The CDR3 sequence: CASSLTPTADTQYF. CDR3 sequence (DNA): TGTGCCAGCAGCTTGACCCCTACGGCAGATACGCAGTATTTT. The full variable domain, in which reference TRBV11-2 and TRBJ2-3 provide the parts outside the CDR3, is EAGVAQSPRYKIIEKRQSVAFWCNPISGHATLYWYQQILGQGPKLLIQFQNNGVVDDSQLPKDRFSAERLKGVDSTLKIQPAKLEDSAVYLCASSLTPTADTQYFGPGTRLTVL.

The CDR3 DNA is TGTGCCAGCAGCCAAGGTCATCTGGGACAGCAGTTCTTC. Its translation is CASSQGHLGQQFF. V and J are TRBV14 and TRBJ2-1; either TRBD1 or TRBD2 may fit D (5 bases each). CDR1 SGHDN and CDR2 FVKESK come from the germline V gene. V was shortened by 1 base and J by 11 bases, with 12 bases between the two germline ends. The CDR3 is made up of 13 amino acids. Full variable domain (outside the CDR3, taken from reference TRBV14 and TRBJ2-1): EAGVTQFPSHSVIEKGQTVTLRCDPISGHDNLYWYRRVMGKEIKFLLHFVKESKQDESGMPNNRFLAERTGGTYSTLKVQPAELEDSGVYFCASSQGHLGQQFFGPGTRLTVL.

The chain has TRBV10-3 and TRBJ2-7; D possibly matches TRBD1 or TRBD2 (5 bases each). CDR3 size: 13 residues. CDR1 is ENHRY and CDR2 is SYGVKD in the germline V gene. V was pared by 7 bases and J by 4 bases, with 14 bases between. DNA of the CDR3: TGTGCCATCACTACTGGGGGTGGATACGAGCAGTACTTC. This codes for CAITTGGGYEQYF.

Many counts were recorded for this clonotype. This chain joins TRBV6-5 and TRBJ2-5; D may match TRBD1 or TRBD2 (5 bases each). The germline gives CDR1 MNHEY, CDR2 SVGAGI. The V end was cut by 4 bases, the J end by 4 bases, with 7 bases between. The CDR3 length is 12 residues. In DNA, the CDR3 is TGTGCCAGCAGTTCGAGGGGAGAGACCCAGTACTTC. It specifies CASSSRGETQYF.

This clonotype has just a few counts. The CDR3 DNA is TGTGCCACCGGACTCGGGGAGACCCAGTACTTC. Its translation is CATGLGETQYF. This sequence joins TRBV10-3 and TRBJ2-5, with TRBD2 as a possible D gene (5 bases). The CDR3 loop spans 11 amino acids. The ends were cut back, 10 bases at V and 5 bases at J, with 11 bases in the middle. Germline V gene data show CDR1 as ENHRY and CDR2 as SYGVKD.